This T cell receptor beta chain is from a study of shared clonotypes between healthy human individuals. The CDR3 runs 14 residues. The germline V gene encodes CDR1 SNHLY and CDR2 FYNNEI. The protocol was immunoSEQ multiplex PCR, while the TCRdb copy is restricted to in-frame clones and leaves out a portion. Among 750,000 to 1,000,000 clones listed, 80% to 95% were seen once. Naivety among CD8 cells was defined by CD45RO negativity and positive CCR7 selection, thereby excluding terminally differentiated effector memory CD45RA+ cells. Sequenced: naive CD8+ T cells sorted from blood. This receptor was identified in a man aged 25-45 years in good health. V gene TRBV2 combines with J gene TRBJ2-5; no reliable D call. The J call could be wrong; TRBJ2-7 is a better fit for the DNA end. This CDR3 reads CASSEAALRYEQYF. The CDR3, as DNA: TGTGCCAGCAGTGAAGCAGCCCTTAGGTACGAGCAGTACTTC.